These T cell receptor beta chains were read from a single sample in a study of metastatic and nonmetastatic thyroid tumors. Via MiXCR, TCRdb re-called the PCR reads. The data contain approximately 10,000 clones, 14% to 15% of them seen just once; the ten biggest clones take up around 5.7%. The sequencing sample was made of blood. The receptors stem from a female donor with papillary thyroid cancer or a benign thyroid nodule (not recorded which). Some clones in this sample may be carry-over from other donors' samples. Each CDR3 is given with its conserved first and last residue. D genes are given only for firm matches. The listing skips clone size in some rows; elsewhere it reads once, few, many or a size class.

j_call	clone_size	v_call	d_call	cdr3_nt	cdr3_aa
TRBJ1-6	few	TRBV6-1	NA	TGTGCCAGCAGTGAACTTGGGGATTCACCCCTCCACTTT	CASSELGDSPLHF
TRBJ1-4	many	TRBV5-1	TRBD1	TGCGCCAGCAGACCACGACAGGGAAGTCTGGAAAAACTGTTTTTT	CASRPRQGSLEKLFF
TRBJ1-2	NA	TRBV12-3/TRBV12-4	NA	TGTGCCAGCAGCGAGGGACCCATAGGACGTGGCTACACCTTC	CASSEGPIGRGYTF
TRBJ2-3	few	TRBV24-1	TRBD2	TGTGCCACCAGTGATTTTGGGACTAGCGAGGCAGATACGCAGTATTTT	CATSDFGTSEADTQYF
TRBJ2-7	medium-sized	TRBV7-2	NA	TGTGCCAGCAGCTTATCCGGAAGCTCCTACGAGCAGTACTTC	CASSLSGSSYEQYF
TRBJ2-7	medium-sized	TRBV28	NA	TGTGCCAGCAGTCCTTCTCGGGGACGGGAGAGGTACGAGCAGTACTTC	CASSPSRGRERYEQYF
TRBJ2-1	medium-sized	TRBV25-1	NA	TGTGCCAGCAGTGAACTAGGTCCTGAGCAGTTCTTC	CASSELGPEQFF
TRBJ1-5	medium-sized	TRBV6-1	TRBD1	TGTGCCAGCAGGCCTACAGGGGAAGGTCAGCCCCAGCATTTT	CASRPTGEGQPQHF
TRBJ1-2	medium-sized	TRBV7-2	NA	TGTGCCAGCAGCTCCAGCCTGACTGGAAACTATGGCTACACCTTC	CASSSSLTGNYGYTF
TRBJ2-1	few	TRBV11-2	TRBD2	TGTGCCAGCAGCTTGGGCCGGGGGGTGGTGAGGTACAATGAGCAGTTCTTC	CASSLGRGVVRYNEQFF
TRBJ2-2	few	TRBV12-3/TRBV12-4	TRBD1	TGTGCCAGCAGATACGGGGCAGGGGGAAGAGAACACACCGGGGAGCTGTTTTTT	CASRYGAGGREHTGELFF
TRBJ2-7	NA	TRBV4-2	NA	TGTGCCAGCAGCCAAGAATTGAACAATTTACAAGAGCAGTACTTC	CASSQELNNLQEQYF
TRBJ2-1	medium-sized	TRBV6-5	TRBD2	TGTGCCAGCAGTTCGACAGCGGGAAGGAGCTCCTACAATGAGCAGTTCTTC	CASSSTAGRSSYNEQFF
TRBJ1-5	few	TRBV12-3/TRBV12-4	NA	TGTGCCAGCAGCCCCGTCCTGGGCAATCAGCCCCAGCATTTT	CASSPVLGNQPQHF
TRBJ2-1	many	TRBV11-2	TRBD2	TGTGTCAGCAGCTTAGAACTAGCGGGGTACAATGAGCAGTTCTTC	CVSSLELAGYNEQFF
TRBJ1-5	many	TRBV7-2	NA	TGTGCCAGCAGCTTAGGGGGGAGGGTACCTCGCAATCAGCCCCAGCATTTT	CASSLGGRVPRNQPQHF
TRBJ2-4	NA	TRBV28	NA	TGTGCCAGCAGTTTAAGCCCAGCGCTAGCCAAAAACATTCAGTACTTC	CASSLSPALAKNIQYF
TRBJ2-3	few	TRBV11-2	NA	TGTGCCAGCAGCTTACTCGCTAGAGAGGATACGCAGTATTTT	CASSLLAREDTQYF
TRBJ1-1	medium-sized	TRBV7-2	TRBD1	TGTGCCAGCAGCTCTAGGGCGGGACAGGGGAAAATTGGGGCTTTCTTT	CASSSRAGQGKIGAFF
TRBJ2-5	many	TRBV20-1	NA	TGCAGTGCTAGAGCCCGGGACTTACTTGGAGAGACCCAGTACTTC	CSARARDLLGETQYF
TRBJ2-7	many	TRBV11-1	NA	TGTGCCAGCAGCCCGCCGGGGTTCTACGAGCAGTACTTC	CASSPPGFYEQYF
TRBJ2-2	NA	TRBV20-1	NA	TGCAGTGCTAGAAACGGGGTGGCCACCACCGGGGAGCTTTTTTTT	CSARNGVATTGELFF
TRBJ2-5	many	TRBV2	NA	TGTGCCAGCACCAGATCTTTGGAGACCCAGTACTTC	CASTRSLETQYF
TRBJ2-7	many	TRBV20-1	NA	TGCAGTGCCGGGCCTAACTACGAGCAGTACTTC	CSAGPNYEQYF
TRBJ2-1	many	TRBV9	TRBD2	TGTGCCAGCAGCGTAGCAGTAGCGGGAGCGGTCTACAATGAGCAGTTCTTC	CASSVAVAGAVYNEQFF
TRBJ1-6	NA	TRBV12-5	NA	TGTGCTAGTGGTTTGACTCTCCCCGGGACGGGGGGTAATTCACCCCTCCAATTT	CASGLTLPGTGGNSPLQF
TRBJ2-1	medium-sized	TRBV24-1	TRBD2	TGTGCCACCTCGGGACTAGCGAGGGGTGGAGGTGATCGGCAGTTCTTC	CATSGLARGGGDRQFF
TRBJ2-7	medium-sized	TRBV5-1	TRBD1	TGCGCCAGCAGCTCCCGGACAGGGGGAGAGCAGTACTTC	CASSSRTGGEQYF
TRBJ1-2	medium-sized	TRBV29-1	NA	TGCAGCGTCGTCAACAGGGCTAATGGCTACACCTTC	CSVVNRANGYTF
TRBJ2-7	medium-sized	TRBV27	NA	TGTGCCAGCCGCCGACTAGTCTCCCCCTACGAGCAGTACTTC	CASRRLVSPYEQYF
TRBJ2-5	many	TRBV7-2	TRBD2	TGTGCCAGCAGAGGAGGAGGGACTAGCGGTGAGACCCAGTACTTC	CASRGGGTSGETQYF
TRBJ2-2	NA	TRBV6-2/TRBV6-3	NA	TGTGCCAGCAGTCCCCAGGGTTCCGGGGAGCTGTTTTTT	CASSPQGSGELFF
TRBJ1-2	medium-sized	TRBV12-3/TRBV12-4	NA	TGTGCCAGCAGCTACCTAGGGGTGGTCTATGGCTACACCTTC	CASSYLGVVYGYTF
TRBJ2-1	NA	TRBV28	NA	TGTGCCAGCAGTTTGACGGGACACCACAAACTGAGCTCCTACAATGAGCAGTTCTTC	CASSLTGHHKLSSYNEQFF
TRBJ2-2	medium-sized	TRBV5-1	NA	TGCGCCAGTCGCTACTTGGGAGACACCGGGGAGCTGTTTTTT	CASRYLGDTGELFF
TRBJ1-5	NA	TRBV2	NA	TGTGCCAGCAGCCAGATTAGCAATCAGCCCCAGCATTTT	CASSQISNQPQHF
TRBJ1-3	few	TRBV6-1	NA	TGTGCCAGCAGGGGGGGGGAAGTCCCTGGAAACACCATATATTTT	CASRGGEVPGNTIYF
TRBJ1-1	few	TRBV28	NA	TGTGCCAGCAGGGTGACGGCACTGGAATCTTTCTTT	CASRVTALESFF
TRBJ2-1	many	TRBV6-1	NA	TGTGCCAACAGTGAAGCCTCGGGCTCCTACAATGAGCAGTTCTTC	CANSEASGSYNEQFF
TRBJ2-5	few	TRBV6-2/TRBV6-3	TRBD2	TGTGCCAGCAGTTATGGGCGGGGGAGAGTGGAGACCCAGTACTTC	CASSYGRGRVETQYF
TRBJ2-3	few	TRBV2	NA	TGTGCCAGCAGTGAAGCGTTACAGGGGGGGGATACGCAGTATTTT	CASSEALQGGDTQYF
TRBJ1-1	many	TRBV11-1	NA	TGTGCCAGCAGCTCCCCCGGCGGGGCCCGTAACACTGAAGCTTTCTTT	CASSSPGGARNTEAFF
TRBJ2-1	NA	TRBV27	TRBD1	TGTGCCAGCAGCACAGGGGGCTCCTACAATGAGCAGTTCTTC	CASSTGGSYNEQFF
TRBJ2-7	NA	TRBV20-1	NA	TGCAGTGCTAGAGATATTCGGTCCTACGAGCATTACTTC	CSARDIRSYEHYF
TRBJ1-6	medium-sized	TRBV6-1	TRBD1	TGTGCCAGCAGCCGACAGGGAAGCTCCTATAATTCACCCCTCCACTTT	CASSRQGSSYNSPLHF
TRBJ1-5	few	TRBV6-5	NA	TGTGCCAGCAGTGACTCGGGTGCAGGGGATTATAGCAATCAGCCCCAGCATTTT	CASSDSGAGDYSNQPQHF
TRBJ1-2	NA	TRBV6-1	TRBD1	TGTGCCAGCAGTGCCGCTGACAGGGGGTATGGCTACACCTTC	CASSAADRGYGYTF
TRBJ1-2	few	TRBV6-1	NA	TGTGCCAGCAAAAACGACAGGAACTATGGATACACCTTC	CASKNDRNYGYTF
TRBJ2-1	few	TRBV12-3/TRBV12-4	NA	TGTGCCAGCAACCGCCAGGGGAATGAGCAGTTCTTC	CASNRQGNEQFF